These 14 T cell receptor beta chains were sequenced from one sample in a study of shared clonotypes between healthy human individuals. Sequenced by immunoSEQ multiplex PCR; TCRdb stores in-frame clones only, minus some. In the table there are 150,000 to 200,000 clones, approximately 60% of which are singletons. Source material: memory CD4+ T cells sorted from blood. This sample's subset: CD45RA-negative fraction. The receptors were sampled from a man aged 25-45 years in good health.

This chain uses TRBV19 with TRBJ1-1, with D tentatively TRBD1 (5 bases). Germline-derived CDR1 and CDR2 are LNHDA and SQIVND (reference sequence). CDR3 length equals 12 residues. V was clipped by 7 bases and J by 8 bases, with 14 bases between them. CDR3: CASTGYGTEAFF. The CDR3 DNA reads as TGTGCCAGTACAGGCTATGGGACCGAAGCTTTCTTT.

Comments on this clone: Other DNA sequences from this sample encode an identical CDR3 as well. The J gene is TRBJ2-3, the V gene TRBV9, with 7 bases matching TRBD2. Per the germline V gene, CDR1 is SGDLS and CDR2 is YYNGEE. With 2 bases clipped from V and 4 bases from J, the junction kept 1 base outside the gene matches. The CDR3 length is 13 residues. The CDR3: CASSVGGADTQYF. DNA for the CDR3: TGTGCCAGCAGCGTTGGGGGGGCAGATACGCAGTATTTT.

In this sample, this clone turned up a few times. J is TRBJ1-1 and V is TRBV18; D gene uncertain. This CDR3 contains 13 residues. The germline V gene encodes CDR1 KGHSH and CDR2 LQKENI. Trimming took off 6 bases at V and 1 base at J, with 9 bases between the two ends. Written as DNA, the CDR3 is TGTGCCAGCTCTCTCTCCGAGAACACTGAAGCTTTCTTT. Protein product: CASSLSENTEAFF.

This clone was counted between two and nine times. Other DNA sequences in the sample encode the same CDR3. CDR3 sequence: CASSRDLQETQYF. CDR3 sequence (DNA): TGTGCCAGCAGCAGGGACTTACAAGAGACCCAGTACTTC. V usage is TRBV6-1 and J usage is TRBJ2-5, with D possibly TRBD2 on 6 matching bases. The CDR3 totals 13 residues. V lost 6 bases and J lost 2, with 10 bases in between. Germline CDR1 and CDR2: MNHNS and SASEGT.

In regard to this clone: A read error is possible here, since a much larger clone lies one base away. J is TRBJ2-6 and V is TRBV10-2; 7 bases are a match to TRBD2. There are 16 residues in the CDR3. With V trimmed by 2 bases and J by 2 bases, 3 bases remained unmatched. Per the germline V gene, CDR1 is WSHSY and CDR2 is SAAADI. The CDR3 DNA reads TGCGCCAGCAGTGAGGATGGGGGGGCTGGGGCCAACGTCCTGACTTTC. Its protein product is CASSEDGGAGANVLTF.

V and J are TRBV5-1 and TRBJ1-2; 9 bases fit TRBD1. The CDR3 has 16 residues. V shed 6 bases and J 7 bases; nucleotides not matched to a gene: 16. Germline V gene data show CDR1 as SGHRS and CDR2 as YFSETQ. CDR3 protein: CASKAGTGRWSGGYTF. CDR3 nucleotide sequence: TGCGCCAGCAAAGCCGGGACAGGGAGATGGTCGGGTGGCTACACCTTC.

The V and J genes are TRBV5-1 and TRBJ1-2, with TRBD1 matching 7 bases. Trimming at V came to 4 bases and at J to 7 bases, leaving 10 bases not matched to a gene. Per the germline V gene, CDR1 is SGHRS and CDR2 is YFSETQ. The CDR3 is made up of 14 amino acids. The CDR3 bases are TGCGCCAGCAGCCCCGGGACAGACGTTTCTGGCTACACCTTC. Translating it yields CASSPGTDVSGYTF.

Only a few counts were recorded for this clone. V is TRBV2 and J is TRBJ1-1, with D maybe TRBD1 (5 bases). Germline values: CDR1 SNHLY, CDR2 FYNNEI. The CDR3 contains 13 residues. V was trimmed by 1 base and J by 5 bases, leaving 8 bases between them. CDR3 sequence reads: CASSEGTGTEAFF. CDR3 in DNA: TGTGCCAGCAGTGAAGGCACAGGAACTGAAGCTTTCTTT.

This chain uses TRBV14 with TRBJ2-7; 12 bases map to TRBD2. In germline, CDR1 is SGHDN, CDR2 FVKESK. J was trimmed by 5 bases and V by 1 base; bases with no gene match: 12. CDR3 length: 18 amino acids. CDR3 in amino acids: CASSQVGLAGGGYDEQYF. DNA for the CDR3: TGTGCCAGCAGCCAAGTCGGGCTAGCGGGAGGGGGGTACGACGAGCAGTACTTC.

The V and J genes are TRBV9 and TRBJ1-1; D ambiguous. CDR3 length equals 10 residues. Germline V lookup: CDR1 SGDLS, CDR2 YYNGEE. The germline V and J ends were trimmed by 8 bases and 4 bases, with 6 bases remaining between them. The CDR3 spells CASKGTEAFF. The CDR3 coding sequence is TGTGCCAGTAAGGGCACTGAAGCTTTCTTT.

In its sample, this clone is medium-sized. V and J are TRBV6-5 and TRBJ1-2; the D is unclear. With 3 bases removed from V and 6 bases from J, the gap between germline ends came to 17 bases. The germline gives CDR1 MNHEY, CDR2 SVGAGI. The CDR3 length is 15 residues. This CDR3 is CASSYSIGRSDGYTF. The CDR3 nucleotides read TGTGCCAGCAGTTATAGTATAGGGCGGTCAGATGGCTACACCTTC.

This clone was found a few times. The chain uses TRBV5-4 and TRBJ2-5; D may be TRBD2 (5 bases). Germline V gives CDR1 SGHNT, CDR2 YYREEE (reference sequence). V dropped 2 bases and J dropped 1 base, with 9 bases sitting between them. The CDR3 contains 14 residues. As DNA, the CDR3 is TGTGCCAGCAGCTTTGAGCGGAGCCAAGAGACCCAGTACTTC. Protein sequence: CASSFERSQETQYF.

CDR3 protein: CASSLERGGLTKNIQYF. CDR3 in DNA: TGTGCCAGCAGCTTGGAGCGTGGGGGACTAACAAAAAACATTCAGTACTTC. This sequence joins TRBV5-6 and TRBJ2-4; 7 bases align to TRBD2. V was clipped by 0 bases and J by 4 bases; unmatched bases: 10. Germline V gene lookup returns CDR1 SGHDT and CDR2 YYEEEE. CDR3 size: 17 residues.

This clone came up a few times. This chain uses TRBV2 with TRBJ2-7; possible D gene TRBD2, 6 bases. The CDR3 length is 14 residues. Trimming took off 2 bases at V and 5 bases at J, with 13 bases between the two ends. The germline CDR1 and CDR2 sequences are SNHLY and FYNNEI. The CDR3 coding sequence is TGTGCCAGCAGTGAAAGCTGGTCTAGCGACGAGCAGTACTTC. This encodes CASSESWSSDEQYF.